This is a list of T cell receptor beta chains from one sample in a study of metastatic and nonmetastatic thyroid tumors. TCRdb called clones again from the PCR reads with MiXCR. This table holds 15,000 to 20,000 clones, around a third found once. The sequenced sample consisted of tumor tissue. Receptors were obtained from a female donor with papillary thyroid cancer or a benign thyroid nodule (not recorded which). Some clones in this sample may be carry-over from other donors' samples. Each CDR3 is given with its conserved first and last residue. Each record gives: V gene, clone size, J gene, D gene, CDR3 DNA, CDR3 protein. A D gene is named only where the DNA matches it firmly. Size is omitted from some rows. Given values are once, few, many or a class for expanded clones.

v_call: TRBV28; clone_size: .; j_call: TRBJ1-5; d_call: TRBD1; cdr3_nt: TGTGCCAGCAGTCCCCCGGACAGGGTAAGCAATCAGCCCCAGCATTTT; cdr3_aa: CASSPPDRVSNQPQHF
v_call: TRBV9; clone_size: many; j_call: TRBJ1-2; d_call: .; cdr3_nt: TGTGCCAGCACCCACGGAGGGACGGATTATGGCTACACCTTC; cdr3_aa: CASTHGGTDYGYTF
v_call: TRBV10-2; clone_size: .; j_call: TRBJ2-5; d_call: TRBD2; cdr3_nt: TGCGCCAGCAGTGGCGGACTAGCCCTAAGGACCCAGTACTTC; cdr3_aa: CASSGGLALRTQYF
v_call: TRBV4-1; clone_size: .; j_call: TRBJ1-2; d_call: TRBD1; cdr3_nt: TGCGCCAGCAGCCAAGTGTCGACAGGGGCTCGGGGCTACACCTTC; cdr3_aa: CASSQVSTGARGYTF
v_call: TRBV27; clone_size: .; j_call: TRBJ2-2; d_call: .; cdr3_nt: TGTGCCAGCAGTGTAGCCGCCGGGGAGCTGTTTTTT; cdr3_aa: CASSVAAGELFF
v_call: TRBV5-1; clone_size: .; j_call: TRBJ2-5; d_call: .; cdr3_nt: .; cdr3_aa: CASSYDWAEGTEYF
v_call: TRBV12-3/TRBV12-4; clone_size: few; j_call: TRBJ1-3; d_call: TRBD1; cdr3_nt: TGTGCCAGCAGTGAGGACAGGGGCCAGAGAAACTCTGGAAACACCATATATTTT; cdr3_aa: CASSEDRGQRNSGNTIYF
v_call: TRBV7-6; clone_size: .; j_call: TRBJ2-7; d_call: TRBD2; cdr3_nt: TGTGCCAGCAGCTTAGAATCTAGCGGGTCCGGCTACGAGCAGTACTTC; cdr3_aa: CASSLESSGSGYEQYF
v_call: TRBV6-1; clone_size: few; j_call: TRBJ2-5; d_call: .; cdr3_nt: TGTGCCAGCAGTGCGTTACCGGGAGAGGGGAGAGAGACCCCGTACTTC; cdr3_aa: CASSALPGEGRETPYF
v_call: TRBV20-1; clone_size: once; j_call: TRBJ1-5; d_call: TRBD1; cdr3_nt: TGCAGTGCCCTAGACAGGGGGTCCTATCAGCCCCAGCATTTT; cdr3_aa: CSALDRGSYQPQHF
v_call: TRBV5-1; clone_size: .; j_call: TRBJ2-5; d_call: TRBD2; cdr3_nt: TGCGCCAGCAGCTTTGGGACTAGCGGGGGCCTCCAAGAGACCCAGTACTTC; cdr3_aa: CASSFGTSGGLQETQYF
v_call: TRBV19; clone_size: medium-sized; j_call: TRBJ2-7; d_call: .; cdr3_nt: TGTGCCAGTAGGGATACTGGACGGAGCTCCTACGAGCAGTACTTC; cdr3_aa: CASRDTGRSSYEQYF
v_call: TRBV28; clone_size: .; j_call: TRBJ1-2; d_call: TRBD1; cdr3_nt: TGTGCCAGCAGTCGGGGACAGGGGGCAAATGTCTACACCTTC; cdr3_aa: CASSRGQGANVYTF